These 11 T cell receptor beta chains came from one sample sequenced in a study of radiotherapy plus CTLA-4 blockade in lung cancer (dated by TCRdb to 2017 to 2018). Library method: the immunoSEQ multiplex PCR assay. Imported from immuneACCESS, the table was reduced by TCRdb to in-frame sequences with V and J called. These copies leave out some clones; in studies compared against another copy, an unresolved V gene accounts for under half, and the cause of the remainder is not known. In all, the sample holds tens of thousands of clones, and approximately 91% of those were seen once. The top ten clonotypes cover less than 9.5% of the sample. The material sequenced was peripheral blood, taken from a patient treated with radiotherapy plus ipilimumab. These TCRs come from a human donor with non-small cell lung cancer whose response to radiotherapy plus ipilimumab could not be evaluated.

V is TRBV6-5 and J is TRBJ2-3; 8 nucleotides line up with TRBD2. Per the germline V gene, CDR1 is MNHEY and CDR2 is SVGAGI. Germline trimming cut 4 bases from V and 1 base from J; bases unmatched to any gene: 7. The CDR3 totals 16 residues. CDR3 nucleotide sequence: TGTGCCAGCAGTTCCCTAGCGGGCTCCGGCACAGATACGCAGTATTTT. This codes for CASSSLAGSGTDTQYF.

The rearrangement joins TRBV18 to TRBJ1-5; weak D call: TRBD1 (6 bases). The CDR3 sequence is 15 residues long. V lost 5 bases to trimming and J lost 3 bases, with 14 bases between them. Germline V gives CDR1 KGHSH, CDR2 LQKENI. CDR3 DNA sequence: TGTGCCAGCTCAAAAACAGGGATAAACAATCAGCCCCAGCATTTT. As protein: CASSKTGINNQPQHF.

The chain combines TRBV28 with TRBJ1-1; the D gene is possibly TRBD1 (6 bases). Deletions cut 2 bases from V and 7 bases from J, with 17 bases between. This CDR3 has 15 residues. CDR1 and CDR2 from the germline V gene are MDHEN and SYDVKM. CDR3 protein: CASSLGVAGAGEAFF. CDR3 sequence (DNA): TGTGCCAGCAGTTTAGGTGTGGCAGGGGCGGGTGAAGCTTTCTTT.

This sequence joins TRBV5-4 and TRBJ1-2, with 7 bases aligning to TRBD1. V lost 0 bases to trimming and J lost 4 bases; unmatched junction nucleotides: 6. The germline V gene has CDR1 SGHNT and CDR2 YYREEE (reference sequence). The CDR3 sequence is 15 residues long. CDR3 amino acids: CASSLAAGGSYGYTF. The DNA of the CDR3 is TGTGCCAGCAGCTTGGCGGCAGGGGGGAGCTATGGCTACACCTTC.

This clone was observed a few times. Other DNA sequences in the sample encode the same CDR3. This chain uses TRBV7-2 with TRBJ2-7; 12 bases map to TRBD1. The V gene end was trimmed by 5 bases and the J gene end by 3 bases; junction bases not matched to a gene: 5. Germline V gene data show CDR1 as SGHTA and CDR2 as FQGNSA. The CDR3 runs 15 residues. As DNA, the CDR3 is TGTGCCAGCAGCCCCGGGACAGGGGGCCTCTACGAGCAGTACTTC. It specifies CASSPGTGGLYEQYF.

The chain links TRBV6-5 to TRBJ1-2; 10 bases are shared with TRBD1. CDR1 and CDR2 (germline): MNHEY, SVGAGI. This CDR3 has 15 amino acids. Trimming cost V 5 bases and J 6 bases; bases outside gene matches: 9. In DNA, the CDR3 is TGTGCCAGCAGTACCGGACAGGGGGGAAGAGATGGCTACACCTTC. Amino acid sequence: CASSTGQGGRDGYTF.

The chain is built from TRBV7-2 and TRBJ2-2, with 8 bases lining up with TRBD2. V was clipped by 4 bases and J by 4 bases; unmatched bases: 5. The CDR3 contains 15 residues. Germline assignment: CDR1 SGHTA and CDR2 FQGNSA. The chain's CDR3 is CASSWRGAGTGELFF. The CDR3, as DNA: TGTGCCAGCAGCTGGCGGGGGGCTGGCACCGGGGAGCTGTTTTTT. Drawing the rest from reference TRBV7-2 and TRBJ2-2, the complete variable domain is GAGVSQSPSNKVTEKGKDVELRCDPISGHTALYWYRQSLGQGLEFLIYFQGNSAPDKSGLPSDRFSAERTGGSVSTLTIQRTQQEDSAVYLCASSWRGAGTGELFFGEGSRLTVL.

CDR3 protein: CASSLRKGGDSPLHF. The CDR3 nucleotides read TGTGCCAGCAGCCTCCGCAAGGGGGGGGATTCACCCCTCCACTTT. The genes are TRBV7-2 and TRBJ1-6; the D gene is possibly TRBD1 (6 bases). This CDR3 spans 15 amino acids. Germline V gene sequence: CDR1 SGHTA, CDR2 FQGNSA. Trimming took off 5 bases at V and 8 bases at J, with 16 bases between the two ends.

The V and J genes are TRBV7-6 and TRBJ2-7; 7 bases line up with TRBD2. The CDR3 is 13 amino acids. Germline V gene sequence: CDR1 SGHVS, CDR2 FNYEAQ. V was pared by 1 base and J by 5 bases, with 2 bases of the junction left unmatched. CDR3 nucleotide sequence: TGTGCCAGCAGCTTAGGGGGGGGTCACGAGCAGTACTTC. This codes for CASSLGGGHEQYF.

The chain combines TRBV5-1 with TRBJ1-2; 7 nucleotides agree with TRBD1. The CDR3 covers 14 residues. The junction had 10 bases not matched to a gene; V was cut back by 3 bases and J by 8 bases. The V gene's germline CDR1 is SGHRS and CDR2 YFSETQ. The CDR3 DNA reads as TGCGCCAGCAGCTCCCAGGGGGAACTCCGCGGCTACACCTTC. Protein product: CASSSQGELRGYTF.

In this sample, this clone turned up once. The chain combines TRBV7-9 with TRBJ2-5, with 7 bases that match TRBD1. This CDR3 spans 13 amino acids. In germline, CDR1 is SEHNR, CDR2 FQNEAQ (reference sequence). V lost 5 bases, J lost 1 base, and 1 base stayed unmatched. Here the CDR3 DNA reads TGTGCCAGCAGCCGGGACAGCCAAGAGACCCAGTACTTC. Translated: CASSRDSQETQYF. Complete variable domain (other parts from reference TRBV7-9 and TRBJ2-5): DTGVSQNPRHKITKRGQNVTFRCDPISEHNRLYWYRQTLGQGPEFLTYFQNEAQLEKSRLLSDRFSAERPKGSFSTLEIQRTEQGDSAMYLCASSRDSQETQYFGPGTRLLVL.